The 20 T cell receptor beta chains listed next were all sequenced from one sample in a study of blood T cell repertoires in COVID-19. Data came from immunoSEQ multiplex PCR; TCRdb stores just in-frame clones and leaves some out. The sample lists roughly 180,000 clones, about four fifths seen once, with around 3.6% in the top ten. Sequencing was carried out using PBMCs or T cells enriched from blood (not recorded which). These receptors were taken from a woman between 50 and 59 years old in a cohort exposed to, infected with or recovered from COVID-19 (not recorded which).

The CDR3 nucleotides read TGTGCCACCAGCAGAGACCCTAGCGGGTCCCTAGCCAAAAACATTCAGTACTTC. This codes for CATSRDPSGSLAKNIQYF. The rearrangement joins TRBV15 to TRBJ2-4; 8 bases are a match to TRBD2. CDR1 is LNHNV, CDR2 YYDKDF, per germline (reference sequence). This CDR3 contains 18 residues. V gave up 0 bases and J gave up 0 bases; unmatched junction bases: 7. The full variable domain, with the rest looked up from reference TRBV15 and TRBJ2-4, is DAMVIQNPRYQVTQFGKPVTLSCSQTLNHNVMYWYQQKSSQAPKLLFHYYDKDFNNEADTPDNFQSRRPNTSFCFLDIRSPGLGDTAMYLCATSRDPSGSLAKNIQYFGAGTRLSVL.

V and J are TRBV6-5 and TRBJ1-2; unclear D gene. Between the trimmed V and J ends, which lost 6 bases and 7 bases, there was a span of 12 bases. The CDR3 runs 12 residues. Per the germline V gene, CDR1 is MNHEY and CDR2 is SVGAGI. This CDR3 is CASSPREGGYTF. DNA for the CDR3: TGTGCCAGCAGCCCCCGGGAGGGTGGCTACACCTTC.

In DNA form, the CDR3 reads TGTGCCAGTAGTTACGACAGAGGCGGCGAAAAACTGTTTTTT. Translating it yields CASSYDRGGEKLFF. This chain joins TRBV19 and TRBJ1-4, with D possibly matching TRBD1 (5 bases). Deletions cut 5 bases from V and 8 bases from J, with 15 bases between. Germline CDR1 LNHDA, CDR2 SQIVND (reference sequence). The CDR3 sequence is 14 residues long. Filled out from reference TRBV19 and TRBJ1-4, the complete variable domain reads DGGITQSPKYLFRKEGQNVTLSCEQNLNHDAMYWYRQDPGQGLRLIYYSQIVNDFQKGDIAEGYSVSREKKESFPLTVTSAQKNPTAFYLCASSYDRGGEKLFFGSGTQLSVL.

This clone was observed at least ten times. The chain couples TRBV7-2 to TRBJ1-3; D is unresolved. The V gene's germline CDR1 is SGHTA and CDR2 FQGNSA. The CDR3 covers 13 residues. V lost 1 base and J lost 11, with 12 bases in between. The CDR3 sequence: CASSLGRAAAIYF. The DNA of the CDR3 is TGTGCCAGCAGCTTAGGGCGGGCAGCCGCCATATATTTT.

In nucleotides, the CDR3 is TGCGCCAGCAGCTTGGGTCCTAATGAGCAGTTCTTC. As protein: CASSLGPNEQFF. The genes are TRBV5-1 and TRBJ2-1; the D is unclear. Germline assignment: CDR1 SGHRS and CDR2 YFSETQ. Trimming removed 0 bases at V and 7 bases at J, with 5 bases between. The CDR3 loop spans 12 amino acids. The variable domain in full, with the rest retrieved from reference TRBV5-1 and TRBJ2-1, is KAGVTQTPRYLIKTRGQQVTLSCSPISGHRSVSWYQQTPGQGLQFLFEYFSETQRNKGNFPGRFSGRQFSNSRSEMNVSTLELGDSALYLCASSLGPNEQFFGPGTRLTVL.

The genes are TRBV7-9 and TRBJ1-4, with 10 bases identical to TRBD1. This CDR3 is built from 16 residues. The germline V gene encodes CDR1 SEHNR and CDR2 FQNEAQ (reference sequence). V lost 4 bases and J lost 5; bases outside the gene matches: 7. CDR3 sequence reads: CASSSGTGVLNEKLFF. The CDR3 coding sequence is TGTGCCAGCAGCTCCGGGACAGGGGTTTTAAATGAAAAACTGTTTTTT.

The rearrangement joins TRBV2 to TRBJ2-3; 7 bases map to TRBD1. Germline CDR1 is SNHLY and CDR2 is FYNNEI. The trim removed 4 bases at V and 2 bases at J, leaving 6 bases unmatched. This CDR3 has 15 residues. The chain's CDR3 is CASSVRDSLTDTQYF. The CDR3 DNA reads as TGTGCCAGCAGTGTTCGGGACAGCCTCACAGATACGCAGTATTTT. The complete variable domain, with remaining parts taken from reference TRBV2 and TRBJ2-3, reads EPEVTQTPSHQVTQMGQEVILRCVPISNHLYFYWYRQILGQKVEFLVSFYNNEISEKSEIFDDQFSVERPDGSNFTLKIRSTKLEDSAMYFCASSVRDSLTDTQYFGPGTRLTVL.

The chain combines TRBV7-3 with TRBJ2-2; 7 bases fit TRBD1. Germline V gene lookup returns CDR1 SGHTA and CDR2 FQGTGA. V lost 0 bases, J lost 1 base, and 14 bases stayed unmatched. The CDR3 is made up of 20 amino acids. CDR3 in amino acids: CASSLTPGQRPGLNTGELFF. CDR3 bases: TGTGCCAGCAGCTTAACACCGGGACAGCGTCCCGGATTGAACACCGGGGAGCTGTTTTTT.

V usage is TRBV19 and J usage is TRBJ1-5; unclear D gene. V dropped 10 bases and J dropped 4 bases, with 17 bases sitting between them. CDR3 size: 14 residues. From germline, CDR1 is LNHDA and CDR2 SQIVND (reference sequence). The CDR3 nucleotides read TGTGCCACCAATCGGGAGGGTAAGAATCAGCCCCAGCATTTT. This gives the protein CATNREGKNQPQHF.

The J gene is TRBJ1-6, the V gene TRBV9; 7 positions match TRBD1. Trimming cost V 8 bases and J 6 bases; bases outside gene matches: 11. The CDR3 spans 15 residues. From germline, CDR1 is SGDLS and CDR2 YYNGEE. The CDR3 is CASSQSGQFNSPLHF. The CDR3 DNA reads as TGTGCCAGTTCCCAATCGGGACAGTTTAATTCACCCCTCCACTTT. The full variable domain, completed using reference TRBV9 and TRBJ1-6, is DSGVTQTPKHLITATGQRVTLRCSPRSGDLSVYWYQQSLDQGLQFLIQYYNGEERAKGNILERFSAQQFPDLHSELNLSSLELGDSALYFCASSQSGQFNSPLHFGNGTRLTVT.

The chain couples TRBV5-4 to TRBJ1-1; D not certain. There are 10 residues in the CDR3. The V end lost 9 bases, the J end lost 6 bases, and 9 bases lay between the germline ends. Germline V CDR1 and CDR2: SGHNT, YYREEE (reference sequence). This CDR3 reads CATGRAEAFF. The CDR3 nucleotides read TGTGCCACCGGGAGGGCTGAAGCTTTCTTT.

This clone was recorded once. CDR3 amino acids: CASSLGYSRDRAGEQYF. The CDR3 nucleotides read TGTGCCAGCAGCTTAGGCTATAGCAGGGACAGGGCCGGGGAGCAGTACTTC. The chain employs TRBV7-6 and TRBJ2-7, with 9 positions matching TRBD1. V gave up 1 base and J gave up 7 bases; unmatched junction bases: 14. This CDR3 region has 17 residues. Germline V CDR1 and CDR2: SGHVS, FNYEAQ.

The V and J genes are TRBV3-1 (or the pseudogene TRBV3-2) and TRBJ2-5, with 11 bases lining up with TRBD2. Germline V gene lookup returns CDR1 LGHDT and CDR2 YNNKEL (reference sequence). J was trimmed by 2 bases and V by 4 bases; bases with no gene match: 6. CDR3 length: 16 amino acids. The CDR3 coding sequence is TGTGCCAGCAGCCTCACTAGCGGGGGACATCAAGAGACCCAGTACTTC. This translates into CASSLTSGGHQETQYF.

The chain has TRBV7-9 and TRBJ1-2; 7 nucleotides match TRBD1. The germline V gene encodes CDR1 SEHNR and CDR2 FQNEAQ (reference sequence). This CDR3 has 15 amino acids. Trimming at V came to 0 bases and at J to 4 bases, leaving 5 bases not matched to a gene. CDR3: CASSLAGDSLYGYTF. DNA for the CDR3: TGTGCCAGCAGCTTAGCGGGGGACAGCCTCTATGGCTACACCTTC. The full variable domain, rest sourced from reference TRBV7-9 and TRBJ1-2, is DTGVSQNPRHKITKRGQNVTFRCDPISEHNRLYWYRQTLGQGPEFLTYFQNEAQLEKSRLLSDRFSAERPKGSFSTLEIQRTEQGDSAMYLCASSLAGDSLYGYTFGSGTRLTVV.

The rearrangement links TRBV5-5 to TRBJ1-5, with 8 bases aligning to TRBD1. Germline CDR1 and CDR2: SGHKS and YYEKEE (reference sequence). Trimming took 2 bases from V and 0 from J; bases not matched to a gene: 13. The CDR3 loop spans 19 amino acids. The CDR3 here is CASSFVLRQGANSNQPQHF. CDR3 coding DNA: TGTGCCAGCAGCTTCGTTCTGAGGCAGGGGGCCAATAGCAATCAGCCCCAGCATTTT.

The rearrangement joins TRBV5-1 to TRBJ2-4; no clear D gene. Deletions cut 0 bases from V and 7 bases from J, with 8 bases between. Germline V gives CDR1 SGHRS, CDR2 YFSETQ. This CDR3 is 13 amino acids long. CDR3 DNA: TGCGCCAGCAGCTTGGCCTTGGGCAACATTCAGTACTTC. It yields the protein CASSLALGNIQYF.

The chain has TRBV30 and TRBJ2-1; D is perhaps TRBD2 (6 bases). CDR3 size: 15 residues. Germline V lookup: CDR1 GTSNPN, CDR2 SVGIG (reference sequence). Trimming took off 3 bases at V and 10 bases at J, with 22 bases between the two ends. DNA for the CDR3: TGTGCCTGGAGGCCTTATTACGGGGGACGGGAAGAGCAGTTCTTC. Translated, it gives CAWRPYYGGREEQFF. The full variable domain, in which reference TRBV30 and TRBJ2-1 provide the parts outside the CDR3, is SQTIHQWPATLVQPVGSPLSLECTVEGTSNPNLYWYRQAAGRGLQLLFYSVGIGQISSEVPQNLSASRPQDRQFILSSKKLLLSDSGFYLCAWRPYYGGREEQFFGPGTRLTVL.

This sequence joins TRBV19 and TRBJ1-2, with TRBD1 matching 11 bases. The V gene end was trimmed by 7 bases and the J gene end by 7 bases; junction bases not matched to a gene: 8. There are 14 residues in the CDR3. Germline CDR1 LNHDA, CDR2 SQIVND (reference sequence). Written as DNA, the CDR3 is TGTGCCAGTAACCCGGACAGGGGGCAAGGTGGCTACACCTTC. Translated, it gives CASNPDRGQGGYTF.

The chain couples TRBV28 to TRBJ1-1; weak D call: TRBD1 (5 bases). Germline CDR1 reads MDHEN; CDR2 reads SYDVKM. CDR3 length: 15 amino acids. V lost 6 bases to trimming and J lost 2 bases, with 16 bases between them. The CDR3, as DNA: TGTGCCAGCAGACTCGGGACTCACCGAAACACTGAAGCTTTCTTT. Its protein product is CASRLGTHRNTEAFF.

There are many counts of this clone. The J gene is TRBJ2-7, the V gene TRBV18; D is possibly TRBD2 (6 bases). The CDR3 spans 13 residues. The V and J ends lost 5 bases and 6 bases respectively, with 14 bases between them. Looked up from germline, CDR1 is KGHSH and CDR2 is LQKENI. This CDR3 is CASSDLLAGEQYF. The CDR3 region has the DNA TGTGCCAGCTCAGATTTACTAGCCGGCGAGCAGTACTTC. Combining the CDR3 with reference TRBV18 and TRBJ2-7 gives the whole variable domain NAGVMQNPRHLVRRRGQEARLRCSPMKGHSHVYWYRQLPEEGLKFMVYLQKENIIDESGMPKERFSAEFPKEGPSILRIQQVVRGDSAAYFCASSDLLAGEQYFGPGTRLTVT.